Below, 3 T cell receptor beta chains from the same sample are listed, as sequenced in a study of regulatory T cells in long-lasting Graves disease. The authors built TCR beta libraries using iRepertoire HTBI primers and Arm-PCR of CDR3 regions. TCRdb recomputed calls from the multiplex PCR reads with MiXCR, one row per CDR3 protein. Of 200,000 to 250,000 distinct CDR3 sequences in the sample, around 21% were seen once. Time point indicated: newly diagnosed GD, antithyroid drugs for less than 3 months. RNA isolated from PBMCs was used to make the TCR library. The sequenced sample was peripheral blood mononuclear cells (PBMCs), obtained at new diagnosis, from a patient treated with antithyroid drugs. The receptors were sampled from a female donor with Graves disease.

This clonotype occurred many times. V gene TRBV18 combines with J gene TRBJ1-5; 7 positions match TRBD1. The germline CDR1 and CDR2 sequences are KGHSH and LQKENI. Trimming cost V 6 bases and J 4 bases; bases outside gene matches: 3. The CDR3 contains 13 residues. This CDR3 reads CASSRGENQPQHF. DNA for the CDR3: TGTGCCAGCTCCAGGGGGGAGAATCAGCCCCAGCATTTT.

This clonotype was observed many times. CDR3 nucleotides: TGTGCCAGCAGTCCGGGTAGTTGGGTTACCTACGAGCAGTACTTC. It yields the protein CASSPGSWVTYEQYF. The rearrangement joins TRBV6-1 to TRBJ2-7, with D uncertain. Germline-derived CDR1 and CDR2 are MNHNS and SASEGT. V lost 5 bases and J lost 2, with 16 bases in between. The CDR3 totals 15 residues.

This clonotype occurred once. The rearrangement uses TRBV27 and TRBJ2-7; 7 positions agree with TRBD1. With 3 bases clipped from V and 0 bases from J, the junction kept 8 bases outside the gene matches. Germline V gene lookup returns CDR1 MNHEY and CDR2 SMNVEV (reference sequence). CDR3 length equals 16 residues. CDR3 in amino acids: CASSFRAGQASYEQYF. DNA of the CDR3: TGTGCCAGCAGTTTCAGAGCCGGACAGGCCTCCTACGAGCAGTACTTC.